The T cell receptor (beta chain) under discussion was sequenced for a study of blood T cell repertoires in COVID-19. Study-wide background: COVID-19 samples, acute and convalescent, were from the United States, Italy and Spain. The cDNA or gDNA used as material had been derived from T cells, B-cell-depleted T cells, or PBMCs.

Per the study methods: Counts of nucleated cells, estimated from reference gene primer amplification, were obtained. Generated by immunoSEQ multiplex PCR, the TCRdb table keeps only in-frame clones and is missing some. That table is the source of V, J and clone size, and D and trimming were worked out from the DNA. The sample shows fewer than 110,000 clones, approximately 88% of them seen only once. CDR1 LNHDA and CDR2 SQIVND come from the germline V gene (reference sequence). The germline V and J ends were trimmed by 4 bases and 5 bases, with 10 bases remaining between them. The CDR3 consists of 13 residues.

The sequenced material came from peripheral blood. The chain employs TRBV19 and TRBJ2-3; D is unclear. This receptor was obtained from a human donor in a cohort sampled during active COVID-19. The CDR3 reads CASSTSLGDTQYF. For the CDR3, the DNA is TGTGCCAGTAGTACCTCCCTCGGAGATACGCAGTATTTT.